The 14 T cell receptor beta chains given below trace back to one sample, sequenced in a study of radiotherapy plus CTLA-4 blockade in lung cancer. Sequencing used immunoSEQ multiplex PCR; TCRdb keeps in-frame clones, though not all of them. The repertoire consists of some 78,000 clones, with 70% to 90% occurring once and the leading ten covering over 0.85%. Sequences were derived from peripheral blood, sampled from a patient treated with radiotherapy plus ipilimumab. The receptors derive from a human donor with non-small cell lung cancer who had stable disease on radiotherapy plus ipilimumab.

The chain combines TRBV18 with TRBJ2-2; TRBD1 matches 7 bases. V lost 6 bases to trimming and J lost 3 bases; unmatched junction nucleotides: 7. The CDR3 contains 15 residues. CDR1 and CDR2 (germline): KGHSH, LQKENI. The CDR3 loop is CASSLGQSDTGELFF. The CDR3 nucleotides are TGTGCCAGCTCCCTGGGACAGAGTGACACCGGGGAGCTGTTTTTT.

This clone was seen more than once but under ten times. The chain employs TRBV6-5 and TRBJ2-7, with D perhaps being TRBD1 or TRBD2 (6 bases each). V lost 0 bases and J lost 2, with 11 bases in between. Germline CDR1 reads MNHEY; CDR2 reads SVGAGI. The CDR3 extends over 15 amino acids. The CDR3 loop reads CASSYSRGGAYEQYF. The CDR3 DNA reads as TGTGCCAGCAGTTACTCCAGGGGAGGCGCCTACGAGCAGTACTTC.

This clone was seen once. The chain recombines TRBV28 with TRBJ2-1, with 7 nucleotides matching TRBD2. CDR1 MDHEN and CDR2 SYDVKM come from the germline V gene. After removal of 6 bases from V and 5 bases from J, the junction contained 7 bases not matched to a gene. The CDR3 totals 14 residues. CDR3 coding DNA: TGTGCCAGCAGGGGGGGGATAGCGGACAATGAGCAGTTCTTC. Translation: CASRGGIADNEQFF.

J is TRBJ2-1 and V is TRBV27; D unresolved. CDR1 is MNHEY and CDR2 is SMNVEV in the germline V gene (reference sequence). Trimming removed 3 bases at V and 3 bases at J, with 9 bases between. There are 14 residues in the CDR3. CDR3 sequence: CASSFKGYYNEQFF. Written as DNA, the CDR3 is TGTGCCAGCAGTTTCAAGGGTTACTACAATGAGCAGTTCTTC.

The chain combines TRBV7-6 with TRBJ2-7; 9 bases are shared with TRBD1. The CDR3 consists of 16 residues. CDR1 and CDR2 (germline): SGHVS, FNYEAQ. The trim removed 4 bases at V and 5 bases at J, leaving 12 bases unmatched. CDR3: CASSSPPWDRDHEQYF. The CDR3 coding sequence is TGTGCCAGCAGCTCCCCGCCCTGGGACAGGGACCACGAGCAGTACTTC.

The V and J genes are TRBV28 and TRBJ1-2; unclear D gene. The V gene lost 2 bases and the J gene lost 3 bases, with 4 bases spanning the gap. The CDR3 consists of 12 residues. From germline, CDR1 is MDHEN and CDR2 SYDVKM. The CDR3, as DNA: TGTGCCAGCAGTTTAAGCTACTATGGCTACACCTTC. Its protein product is CASSLSYYGYTF.

J is TRBJ1-4 and V is TRBV5-1, with a possible D match to TRBD1 (5 bases). V lost 0 bases, J lost 3 bases, and 9 bases lay in between. The CDR3 sequence is 15 residues long. Germline CDR1 is SGHRS and CDR2 is YFSETQ. The CDR3 protein is CASSLGVTANEKLFF. The CDR3 region has the DNA TGCGCCAGCAGCTTGGGGGTGACAGCTAATGAAAAACTGTTTTTT.

This clone appeared a few times. The chain joins TRBV7-2 to TRBJ2-3, with a weak D call TRBD2 (5 bases). The CDR3 extends over 14 amino acids. Germline CDR1 and CDR2: SGHTA and FQGNSA. The V gene lost 8 bases and the J gene lost 9 bases, with 21 bases spanning the gap. For the CDR3, the DNA is TGTGCCAGCGCCATGGATCAATTCAGAGGGACGCAGTATTTT. It specifies CASAMDQFRGTQYF.

The gene calls are TRBV9 and TRBJ2-3; 7 bases fit TRBD1. Germline V gives CDR1 SGDLS, CDR2 YYNGEE. The CDR3 runs to 15 residues. V was pared by 3 bases and J by 2 bases, with 6 bases of the junction left unmatched. CDR3 region: CASSDTGTVTDTQYF. In DNA, the CDR3 is TGTGCCAGCAGCGATACCGGGACAGTCACAGATACGCAGTATTTT.

The chain is built from TRBV30 and TRBJ2-3; 7 bases line up with TRBD1. The CDR3 is 13 residues long. V dropped 3 bases and J dropped 3; count of bases not matched to a gene: 3. Germline V lookup: CDR1 GTSNPN, CDR2 SVGIG (reference sequence). The CDR3: CAWRQGWTDTQYF. In DNA, the CDR3 is TGTGCCTGGAGACAGGGGTGGACAGATACGCAGTATTTT.

The chain has TRBV5-1 and TRBJ2-3; possible D gene TRBD1, 6 bases. Germline CDR1 reads SGHRS; CDR2 reads YFSETQ. The CDR3 loop spans 16 amino acids. Between the trimmed V and J ends, which lost 0 bases and 4 bases, there was a span of 15 bases. The CDR3 DNA sequence: TGCGCCAGCAGCTTGGTCCCAAACACAGGGTCAGATACGCAGTATTTT. Translation: CASSLVPNTGSDTQYF.

The rearrangement uses TRBV4-2 and TRBJ2-7, with unresolved D. The ends were cut back, 3 bases at V and 1 base at J, with 7 bases in the middle. The CDR3 has 13 amino acids. Germline assignment: CDR1 LGHNA and CDR2 YNFKEQ. In DNA, the CDR3 is TGTGCCAGCAGCCAGGAAGTTTCCTACGAGCAGTACTTC. Residues: CASSQEVSYEQYF.

The chain employs TRBV5-5 and TRBJ2-3; D is undetermined. CDR1 SGHKS and CDR2 YYEKEE come from the germline V gene (reference sequence). This CDR3 contains 13 residues. V lost 1 base, J lost 4 bases, and 7 bases lay in between. The CDR3: CASSLLFPDTQYF. DNA of the CDR3: TGTGCCAGCAGCTTGTTGTTTCCAGATACGCAGTATTTT.

Remarks on this clone: The same CDR3 also results from other DNA sequences found in this sample. This rearrangement joins TRBV6-5 to TRBJ2-1, with 8 bases lining up with TRBD2. Germline CDR1 and CDR2: MNHEY and SVGAGI. Germline trimming cut 8 bases from V and 8 bases from J; bases unmatched to any gene: 11. The CDR3 loop spans 14 amino acids. CDR3 amino acids: CASGILAGLDEQFF. Here the CDR3 DNA reads TGTGCCAGCGGTATCCTAGCGGGTCTGGATGAGCAGTTCTTC.